One and the same sample provided the 2 T cell receptor beta chains below, sequenced in a study of blood T cell repertoires in COVID-19. Profiled with immunoSEQ multiplex PCR; TCRdb holds only in-frame clones, not every one. This table has under 150,000 clones, roughly 80% appearing once. The sample was peripheral blood. Every receptor here comes from a woman in her forties or fifties with active or convalescent COVID-19.

The chain combines TRBV11-2 with TRBJ2-2, with TRBD2 as a possible D gene (5 bases). The CDR3 is 14 amino acids. Germline loops: CDR1 SGHAT, CDR2 FQNNGV. The V end was cut by 1 base, the J end by 7 bases, with 10 bases between. The CDR3 region is CASSLAFRGGELFF. DNA of the CDR3: TGTGCCAGCAGCTTAGCCTTTCGGGGCGGGGAGCTGTTTTTT.

The chain uses TRBV5-4 and TRBJ2-2, with 7 nucleotides matching TRBD2. J was trimmed by 0 bases and V by 2 bases; bases with no gene match: 4. This CDR3 is built from 16 residues. CDR1 SGHNT and CDR2 YYREEE come from the germline V gene (reference sequence). The DNA of the CDR3 is TGTGCCAGCAGCTTAGGGCTAGCGGCGAACACCGGGGAGCTGTTTTTT. As protein: CASSLGLAANTGELFF.